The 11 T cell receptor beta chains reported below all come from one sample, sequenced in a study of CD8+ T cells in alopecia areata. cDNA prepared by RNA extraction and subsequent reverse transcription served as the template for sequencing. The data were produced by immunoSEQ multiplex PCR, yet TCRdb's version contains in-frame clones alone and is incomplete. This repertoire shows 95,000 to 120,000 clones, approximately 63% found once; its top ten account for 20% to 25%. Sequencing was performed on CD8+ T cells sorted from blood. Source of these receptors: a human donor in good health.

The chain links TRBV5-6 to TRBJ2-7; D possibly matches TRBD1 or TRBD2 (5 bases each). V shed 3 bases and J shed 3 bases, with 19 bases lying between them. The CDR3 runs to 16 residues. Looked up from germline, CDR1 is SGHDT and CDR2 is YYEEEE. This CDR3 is CASSYPSGTNYYEQYF. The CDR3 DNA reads TGTGCCAGCAGCTACCCATCCGGGACGAATTACTACGAGCAGTACTTC. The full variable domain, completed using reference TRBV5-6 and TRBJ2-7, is DAGVTQSPTHLIKTRGQQVTLRCSPKSGHDTVSWYQQALGQGPQFIFQYYEEEERQRGNFPDRFSGHQFPNYSSELNVNALLLGDSALYLCASSYPSGTNYYEQYFGPGTRLTVT.

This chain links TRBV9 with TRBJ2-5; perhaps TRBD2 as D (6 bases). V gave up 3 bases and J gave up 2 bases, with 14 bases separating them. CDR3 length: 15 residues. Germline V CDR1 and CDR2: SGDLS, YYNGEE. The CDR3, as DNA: TGTGCCAGCAGCGGGGCCGGACTACCTCAAGAGACCCAGTACTTC. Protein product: CASSGAGLPQETQYF.

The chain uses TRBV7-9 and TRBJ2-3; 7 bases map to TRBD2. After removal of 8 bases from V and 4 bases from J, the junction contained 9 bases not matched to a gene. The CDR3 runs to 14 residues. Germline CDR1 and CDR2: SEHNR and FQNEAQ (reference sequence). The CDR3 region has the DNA TGTGCCAGCCGAGGGGCGGGGGACCCAGATACGCAGTATTTT. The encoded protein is CASRGAGDPDTQYF.

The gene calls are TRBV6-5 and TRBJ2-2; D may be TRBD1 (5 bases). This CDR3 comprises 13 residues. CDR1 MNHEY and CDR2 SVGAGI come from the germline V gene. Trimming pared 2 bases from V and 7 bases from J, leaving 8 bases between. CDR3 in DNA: TGTGCCAGCAGTTACCAGGGTGGCGGGGAGCTGTTTTTT. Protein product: CASSYQGGGELFF.

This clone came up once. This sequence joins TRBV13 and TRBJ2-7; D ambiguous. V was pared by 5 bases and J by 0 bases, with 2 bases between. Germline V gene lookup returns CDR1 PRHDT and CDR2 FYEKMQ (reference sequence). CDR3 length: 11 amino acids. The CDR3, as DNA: TGTGCCAGCAGCGACTCCTACGAGCAGTACTTC. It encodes CASSDSYEQYF.

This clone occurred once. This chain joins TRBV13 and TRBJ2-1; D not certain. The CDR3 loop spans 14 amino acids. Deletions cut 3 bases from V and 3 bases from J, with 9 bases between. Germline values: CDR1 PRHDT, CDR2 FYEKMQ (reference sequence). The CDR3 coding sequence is TGTGCCAGCAGCTTCTCCTCGAACTACAATGAGCAGTTCTTC. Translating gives CASSFSSNYNEQFF.

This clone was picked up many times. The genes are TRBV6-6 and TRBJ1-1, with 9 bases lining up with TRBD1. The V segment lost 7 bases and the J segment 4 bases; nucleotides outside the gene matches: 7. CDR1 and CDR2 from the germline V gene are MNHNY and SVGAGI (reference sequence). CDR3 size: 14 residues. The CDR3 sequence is CASTLGDRATEAFF. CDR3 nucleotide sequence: TGTGCCAGCACATTAGGGGACAGGGCCACTGAAGCTTTCTTT.

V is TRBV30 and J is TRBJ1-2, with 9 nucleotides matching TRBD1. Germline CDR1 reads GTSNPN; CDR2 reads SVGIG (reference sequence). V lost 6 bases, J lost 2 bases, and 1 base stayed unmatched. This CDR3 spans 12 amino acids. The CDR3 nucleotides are TGTGCCTGTGACAGGGGGAACTATGGCTACACCTTC. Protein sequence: CACDRGNYGYTF. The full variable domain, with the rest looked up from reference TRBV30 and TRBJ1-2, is SQTIHQWPATLVQPVGSPLSLECTVEGTSNPNLYWYRQAAGRGLQLLFYSVGIGQISSEVPQNLSASRPQDRQFILSSKKLLLSDSGFYLCACDRGNYGYTFGSGTRLTVV.

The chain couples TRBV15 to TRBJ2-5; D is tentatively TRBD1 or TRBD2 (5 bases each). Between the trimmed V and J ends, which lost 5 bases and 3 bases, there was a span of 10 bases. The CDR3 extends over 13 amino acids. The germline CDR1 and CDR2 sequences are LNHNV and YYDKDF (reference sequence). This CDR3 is CATSERGEETQYF. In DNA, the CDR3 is TGTGCCACCAGCGAACGAGGGGAAGAGACCCAGTACTTC.

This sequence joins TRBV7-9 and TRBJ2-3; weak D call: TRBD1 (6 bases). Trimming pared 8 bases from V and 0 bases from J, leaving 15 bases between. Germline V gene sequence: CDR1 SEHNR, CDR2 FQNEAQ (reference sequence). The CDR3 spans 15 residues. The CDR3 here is CASYNPRGSTDTQYF. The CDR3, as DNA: TGTGCCAGCTACAACCCAAGGGGGAGCACAGATACGCAGTATTTT.

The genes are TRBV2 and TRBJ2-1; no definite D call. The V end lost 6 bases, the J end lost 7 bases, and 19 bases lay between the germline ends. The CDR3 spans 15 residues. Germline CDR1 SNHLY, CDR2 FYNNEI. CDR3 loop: CASRFGGPTLNEQFF. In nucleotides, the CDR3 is TGTGCCAGCAGATTCGGTGGACCGACTTTGAATGAGCAGTTCTTC.